This TCR beta chain stems from a study of blood T cell repertoires in COVID-19. For the study at large: Both acute and convalescent COVID-19 samples were obtained from the United States, Italy and Spain. T cells, B-cell-depleted T cells, or PBMCs supplied cDNA or gDNA.

Trimming took off 4 bases at V and 10 bases at J, with 8 bases between the two ends. The CDR3 loop spans 11 amino acids. The germline V gene encodes CDR1 SEHNR and CDR2 FQNEAQ (reference sequence). TCRdb's table, derived via immunoSEQ multiplex PCR, lists solely in-frame clones and lacks some. The data show 85,000 or so clones, with approximately 90% seen just once and 27% held by the top ten. The receptor was isolated from a man in his fifties with active or convalescent COVID-19. The rearrangement links TRBV7-9 to TRBJ2-1; D remains ambiguous. The specimen sequenced was peripheral blood. CDR3 sequence (DNA): TGTGCCAGCAGCTCCCACAGCGAGCAGTTCTTC. Residues: CASSSHSEQFF.